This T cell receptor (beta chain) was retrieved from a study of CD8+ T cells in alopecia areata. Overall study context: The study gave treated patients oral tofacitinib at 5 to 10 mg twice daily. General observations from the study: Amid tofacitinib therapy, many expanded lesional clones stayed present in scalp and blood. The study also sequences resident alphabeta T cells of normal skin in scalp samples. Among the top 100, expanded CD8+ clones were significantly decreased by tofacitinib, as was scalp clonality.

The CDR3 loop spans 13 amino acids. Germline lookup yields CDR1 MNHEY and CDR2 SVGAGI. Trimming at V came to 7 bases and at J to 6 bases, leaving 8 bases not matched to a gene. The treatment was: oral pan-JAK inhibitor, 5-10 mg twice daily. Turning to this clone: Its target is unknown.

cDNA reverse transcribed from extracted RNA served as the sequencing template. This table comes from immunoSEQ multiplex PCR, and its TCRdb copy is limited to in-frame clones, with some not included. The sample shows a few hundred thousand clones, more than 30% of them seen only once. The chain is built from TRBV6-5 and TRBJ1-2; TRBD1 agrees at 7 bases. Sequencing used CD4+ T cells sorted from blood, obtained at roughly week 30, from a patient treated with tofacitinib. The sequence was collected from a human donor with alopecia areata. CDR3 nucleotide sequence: TGTGCCAGCACCCCGGGACAGTTGAATGGCTACACCTTC. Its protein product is CASTPGQLNGYTF.